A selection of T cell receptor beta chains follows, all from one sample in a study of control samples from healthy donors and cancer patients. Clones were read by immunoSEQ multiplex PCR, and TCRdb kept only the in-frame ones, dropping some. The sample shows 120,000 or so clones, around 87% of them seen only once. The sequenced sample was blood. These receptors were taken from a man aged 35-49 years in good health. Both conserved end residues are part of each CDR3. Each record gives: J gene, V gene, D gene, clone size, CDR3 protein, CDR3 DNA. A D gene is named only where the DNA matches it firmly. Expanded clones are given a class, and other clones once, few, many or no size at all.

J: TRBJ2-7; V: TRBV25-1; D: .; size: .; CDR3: CASSDTNMTYEQYF; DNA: TGTGCCAGCAGTGACACTAATATGACCTACGAGCAGTACTTC
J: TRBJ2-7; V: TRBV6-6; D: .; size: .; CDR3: CASSLGDYEQYF; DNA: TGTGCCAGCAGCCTGGGGGATTACGAGCAGTACTTC
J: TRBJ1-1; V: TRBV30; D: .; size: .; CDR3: CAWSRWGATLTEAFF; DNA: TGTGCCTGGAGTAGATGGGGGGCAACCTTGACTGAAGCTTTCTTT
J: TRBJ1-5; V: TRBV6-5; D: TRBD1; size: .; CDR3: CASSQGGWGRPQHF; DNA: TGTGCCAGCAGCCAGGGGGGTTGGGGACGGCCCCAGCATTTT
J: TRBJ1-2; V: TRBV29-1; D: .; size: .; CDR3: CSVGDGNYGYTF; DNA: TGCAGCGTTGGTGACGGAAACTATGGCTACACCTTC
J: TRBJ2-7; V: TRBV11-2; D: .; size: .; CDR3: CASSLGLGTYEQYF; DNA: TGTGCCAGCAGCTTAGGCCTAGGGACCTACGAGCAGTACTTC
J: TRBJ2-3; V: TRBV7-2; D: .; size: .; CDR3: CASSRPGADTQYF; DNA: TGTGCCAGCAGCCGCCCCGGGGCAGATACGCAGTATTTT
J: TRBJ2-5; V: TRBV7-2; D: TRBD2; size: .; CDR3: CASSLVPAGGQETQYF; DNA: TGTGCCAGCAGCTTAGTCCCAGCGGGAGGCCAAGAGACCCAGTACTTC
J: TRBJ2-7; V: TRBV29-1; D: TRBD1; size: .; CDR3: CSAHRQGGYEQYF; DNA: TGCAGCGCCCATCGACAGGGGGGCTACGAGCAGTACTTC
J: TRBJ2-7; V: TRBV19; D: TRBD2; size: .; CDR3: CASRRTSGGNSYEQYF; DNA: TGTGCCAGTAGGAGGACTAGCGGGGGGAACTCGTACGAGCAGTACTTC
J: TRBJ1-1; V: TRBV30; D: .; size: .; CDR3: CAWSILGGWNTEAFF; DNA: TGTGCCTGGAGTATTCTCGGGGGGTGGAACACTGAAGCTTTCTTT
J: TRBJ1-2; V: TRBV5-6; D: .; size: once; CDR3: CASSLEQINYGYTF; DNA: TGTGCCAGCAGCTTGGAACAAATCAACTATGGCTACACCTTC
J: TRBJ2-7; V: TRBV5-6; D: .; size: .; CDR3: CASSEGPPGGYEQYF; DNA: TGTGCCAGCAGTGAAGGTCCCCCCGGCGGGTACGAGCAGTACTTC
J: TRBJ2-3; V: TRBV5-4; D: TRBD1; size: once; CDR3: CASSPTPGQGVTDTQYF; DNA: TGTGCCAGCAGCCCCACCCCGGGACAGGGAGTTACAGATACGCAGTATTTT
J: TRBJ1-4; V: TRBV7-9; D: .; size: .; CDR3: CASSVGQGWELFF; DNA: TGTGCCAGCAGCGTAGGCCAGGGCTGGGAACTGTTTTTT
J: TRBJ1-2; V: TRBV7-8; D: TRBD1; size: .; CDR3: CASSSGDRDSLYGYTF; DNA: TGTGCCAGCAGCTCAGGGGATAGGGACAGCCTCTATGGCTACACCTTC
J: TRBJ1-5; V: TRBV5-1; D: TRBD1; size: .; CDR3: CASSPGQGGNQPQHF; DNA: TGCGCCAGCAGCCCCGGACAGGGGGGCAATCAGCCCCAGCATTTT
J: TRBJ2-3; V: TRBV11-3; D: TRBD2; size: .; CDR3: CASSPGTSGGPSDTQYF; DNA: TGTGCCAGCAGCCCGGGGACTAGCGGGGGGCCTTCGGATACGCAGTATTTT
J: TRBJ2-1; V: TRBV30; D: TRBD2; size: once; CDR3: CAGTSGVGNEQFF; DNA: TGTGCCGGGACTAGCGGGGTGGGGAATGAGCAGTTCTTC
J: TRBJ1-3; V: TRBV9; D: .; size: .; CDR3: CASSAWWGSRSGNTIYF; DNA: TGTGCCAGCAGCGCGTGGTGGGGGTCTCGCTCTGGAAACACCATATATTTT
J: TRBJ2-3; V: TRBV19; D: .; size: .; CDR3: CASSSGPSTDTQYF; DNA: TGTGCCAGTAGTTCGGGACCTAGCACAGATACGCAGTATTTT
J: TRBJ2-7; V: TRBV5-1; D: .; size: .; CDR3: CASSRTGKEDYEQYF; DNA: TGCGCCAGCAGCCGGACGGGGAAAGAGGATTACGAGCAGTACTTC
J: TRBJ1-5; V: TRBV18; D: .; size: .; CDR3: CASSPPSGTGNQPQHF; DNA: TGTGCCAGCTCACCACCGTCAGGGACTGGCAATCAGCCCCAGCATTTT
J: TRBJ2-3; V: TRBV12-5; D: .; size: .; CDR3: CASGSPSRGAPHF; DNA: TGTGCTAGTGGTTCCCCCTCGAGGGGGGCGCCGCATTTT
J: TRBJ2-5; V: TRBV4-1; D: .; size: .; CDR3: CASSQESTTGETQYF; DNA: TGCGCCAGCAGCCAAGAATCTACTACGGGAGAGACCCAGTACTTC
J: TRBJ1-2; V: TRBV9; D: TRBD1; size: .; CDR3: CASSVGDRVSYGYTF; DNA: TGTGCCAGCAGCGTAGGGGACAGGGTCTCCTATGGCTACACCTTC
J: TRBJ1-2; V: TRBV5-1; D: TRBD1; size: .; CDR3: CASSLLAGGSYGYTF; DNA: TGCGCCAGCAGCTTGTTGGCAGGGGGCAGCTATGGCTACACCTTC
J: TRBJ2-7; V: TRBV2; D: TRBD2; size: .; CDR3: CASSEWTSGAYEQYF; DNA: TGTGCCAGCAGCGAATGGACTAGCGGAGCCTACGAGCAGTACTTC
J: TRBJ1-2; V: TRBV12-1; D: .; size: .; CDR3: CASSFAATGIAYGYTF; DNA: TGTGCCAGCAGCTTTGCCGCGACAGGGATCGCCTATGGCTACACCTTC
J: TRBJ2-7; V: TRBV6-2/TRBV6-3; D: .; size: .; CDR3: CASSQGGEQYF; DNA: TGTGCCAGCAGCCAAGGGGGCGAGCAGTACTTC
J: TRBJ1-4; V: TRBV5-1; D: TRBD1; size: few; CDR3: CASRSGTGGEKLFF; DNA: TGCGCCAGCAGATCCGGGACAGGGGGTGAAAAACTGTTTTTT
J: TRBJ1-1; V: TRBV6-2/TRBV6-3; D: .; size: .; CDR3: CASSNRENTEAFF; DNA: TGTGCCAGCAGCAACAGGGAGAACACTGAAGCTTTCTTT
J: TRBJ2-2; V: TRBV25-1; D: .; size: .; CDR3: CASSVWDANTGELFF; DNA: TGTGCCAGCAGTGTTTGGGACGCCAACACCGGGGAGCTGTTTTTT
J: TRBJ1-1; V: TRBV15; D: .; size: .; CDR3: CATSRDRHTEAFF; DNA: TGTGCCACCAGCAGAGACAGACACACTGAAGCTTTCTTT
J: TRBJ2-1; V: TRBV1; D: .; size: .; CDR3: CTSSQDQSRGDDDEQFF; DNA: TGCACCAGCAGCCAAGATCAGTCGCGGGGGGACGACGATGAGCAGTTCTTC
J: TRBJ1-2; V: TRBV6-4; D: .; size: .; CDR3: CASRRTQANYGYTF; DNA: TGTGCCAGCAGGCGGACTCAAGCTAACTATGGCTACACCTTC
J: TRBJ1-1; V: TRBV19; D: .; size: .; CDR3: CASSIWGGTEAFF; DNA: TGTGCCAGTAGTATATGGGGAGGCACTGAAGCTTTCTTT
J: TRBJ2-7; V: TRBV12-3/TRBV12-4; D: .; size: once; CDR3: CASSYQGFYEQYF; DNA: TGTGCCAGCAGTTATCAGGGGTTCTACGAGCAGTACTTC
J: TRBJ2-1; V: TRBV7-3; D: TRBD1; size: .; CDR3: CASSPQAFAGGEQFF; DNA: TGTGCCAGCAGCCCCCAAGCCTTTGCAGGGGGTGAGCAGTTCTTC
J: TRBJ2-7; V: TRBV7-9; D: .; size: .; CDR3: CASSHREANEQYF; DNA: TGTGCCAGCAGCCACAGGGAGGCAAACGAGCAGTACTTC
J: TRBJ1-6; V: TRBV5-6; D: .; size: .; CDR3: CASSLMGTYNSPLHF; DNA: TGTGCCAGCAGCTTGATGGGGACCTATAATTCACCCCTCCACTTT
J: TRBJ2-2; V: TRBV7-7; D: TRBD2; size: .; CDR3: CASSLETSGGAGTGELFF; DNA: TGTGCCAGCAGCTTAGAGACTAGCGGGGGGGCCGGCACCGGGGAGCTGTTTTTT
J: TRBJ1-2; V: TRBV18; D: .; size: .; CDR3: CASSPGRGYTF; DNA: TGTGCCAGCTCACCAGGACGGGGCTACACCTTC
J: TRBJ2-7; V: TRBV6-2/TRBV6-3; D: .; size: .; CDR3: CASSYARDSAASEQYF; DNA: TGTGCCAGCAGTTACGCACGGGACTCAGCAGCTTCCGAGCAGTACTTC
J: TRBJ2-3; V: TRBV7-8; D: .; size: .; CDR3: CASSSGGTEDTQYF; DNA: TGTGCCAGCAGCTCCGGAGGGACTGAAGATACGCAGTATTTT
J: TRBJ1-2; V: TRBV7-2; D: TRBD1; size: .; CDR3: CASSPDRGRSGYTF; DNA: TGTGCCAGCAGTCCAGACAGGGGGCGCAGTGGCTACACCTTC
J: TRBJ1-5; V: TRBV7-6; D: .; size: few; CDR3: CASSLEAGIGNQPQHF; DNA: TGTGCCAGCAGCTTAGAAGCAGGGATCGGCAATCAGCCCCAGCATTTT
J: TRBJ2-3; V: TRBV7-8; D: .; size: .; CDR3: CASSLFEGSSTDTQYF; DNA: TGTGCCAGCAGTTTATTTGAGGGTTCTAGCACAGATACGCAGTATTTT
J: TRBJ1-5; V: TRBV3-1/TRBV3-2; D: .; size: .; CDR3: CASSQGTPRSCNQPQHF; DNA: TGTGCCAGCAGCCAAGGGACCCCCCGATCTTGCAATCAGCCCCAGCATTTT
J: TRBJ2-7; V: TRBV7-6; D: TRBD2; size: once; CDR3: CASSSTYRRGASYEQYF; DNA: TGTGCCAGCAGCTCGACCTATCGGCGGGGGGCCTCCTACGAGCAGTACTTC
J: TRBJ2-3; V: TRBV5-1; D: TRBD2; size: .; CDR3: CASSLSLAGRAQYF; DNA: TGCGCCAGCAGCTTATCTCTAGCGGGCCGTGCGCAGTATTTT
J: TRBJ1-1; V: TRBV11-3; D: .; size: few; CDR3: CASSLERGFEAFF; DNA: TGTGCCAGCAGCTTAGAAAGGGGCTTTGAAGCTTTCTTT
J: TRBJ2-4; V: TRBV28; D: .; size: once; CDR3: CASRTPQGAKNIQYF; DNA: TGTGCCAGCAGAACACCTCAGGGGGCCAAAAACATTCAGTACTTC
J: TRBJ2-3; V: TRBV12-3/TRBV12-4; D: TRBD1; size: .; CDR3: CASKQGAADTQYF; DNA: TGTGCCTCAAAACAGGGGGCTGCAGATACGCAGTATTTT
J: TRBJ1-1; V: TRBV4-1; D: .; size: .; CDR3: CASSQAVGALTEAFF; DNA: TGCGCCAGCAGCCAAGCGGTGGGCGCTTTAACTGAAGCTTTCTTT
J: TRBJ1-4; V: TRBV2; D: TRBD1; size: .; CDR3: CASGGTGGEKLFF; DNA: TGTGCCAGCGGAGGGACAGGGGGTGAAAAACTGTTTTTT
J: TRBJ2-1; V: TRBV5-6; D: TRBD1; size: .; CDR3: CASSQDRGPYNEQFF; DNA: TGTGCCAGCAGCCAGGACAGGGGCCCCTACAATGAGCAGTTCTTC